A single sample gave rise to the 26 T cell receptor beta chains below, sequenced in a study of T cell repertoires in cytomegalovirus infection. TCRdb recomputed calls from the reads with MiXCR, one row per CDR3 protein. Seen here are roughly 200,000 distinct CDR3 sequences, 8% to 10% observed once, and the top ten hold about 4.6%. The specimen was PBMCs. These receptors were collected from a human donor in good health (CMV status not recorded). Some clones in this sample may be carry-over from other donors' samples.

V usage is TRBV28 and J usage is TRBJ1-5; no clear D gene. Trimming pared 2 bases from V and 5 bases from J, leaving 13 bases between. The germline CDR1 and CDR2 sequences are MDHEN and SYDVKM. The CDR3 extends over 15 amino acids. In nucleotides, the CDR3 is TGTGCCAGCAGTTTAACCCAAGGGTTTTATCAGCCCCAGCATTTT. Protein sequence: CASSLTQGFYQPQHF.

The chain combines TRBV7-2 with TRBJ1-2, with D uncertain. V was trimmed by 1 base and J by 5 bases, leaving 5 bases between them. CDR1 is SGHTA, CDR2 FQGNSA, per germline. The CDR3 spans 12 residues. The CDR3 DNA is TGTGCCAGCAGCTTAGGGATTTATGGCTACACCTTC. Encoded protein: CASSLGIYGYTF.

The chain links TRBV25-1 to TRBJ1-1; D is unresolved. The germline gives CDR1 MGHDK, CDR2 SYGVNS. The V and J ends lost 5 bases and 7 bases respectively, with 8 bases between them. The CDR3 runs to 11 residues. CDR3 sequence (DNA): TGTGCCAGCAGTCGATTGAGTGAAGCTTTCTTT. Residues: CASSRLSEAFF.

This clonotype was found a few times. The chain links TRBV7-2 to TRBJ2-7; TRBD2 is a possible D gene (6 bases). V lost 1 base and J lost 7, with 14 bases in between. Per the germline V gene, CDR1 is SGHTA and CDR2 is FQGNSA. The CDR3 runs 14 residues. The CDR3 spells CASSLGAYAGEQYF. DNA of the CDR3: TGTGCCAGCAGCTTAGGGGCTTACGCGGGGGAGCAGTACTTC.

This clonotype was seen at least ten times. The rearrangement uses TRBV7-9 and TRBJ1-4; D perhaps matches TRBD1 (5 bases). Germline V gives CDR1 SEHNR, CDR2 FQNEAQ (reference sequence). The CDR3 covers 15 residues. Trimming shortened V by 5 bases and J by 7 bases, and 17 bases separated the two germline ends. CDR3: CASSQRTAGFEKLFF. CDR3 coding DNA: TGTGCCAGCAGCCAAAGAACAGCAGGGTTTGAAAAACTGTTTTTT.

This clonotype was found many times. The chain uses TRBV2 and TRBJ2-7, with TRBD2 matching over 7 bases. The CDR3 contains 12 residues. The ends lost 8 bases at V and 4 bases at J; junction bases unmatched: 5. Germline-derived CDR1 and CDR2 are SNHLY and FYNNEI. For the CDR3, the DNA is TGTGCCAGCCATGGGGGAGGGTACGAGCAGTACTTC. This codes for CASHGGGYEQYF.

This clonotype was counted many times. This rearrangement joins TRBV2 to TRBJ2-1, with D possibly TRBD2 on 5 matching bases. Per germline, CDR1 SNHLY and CDR2 FYNNEI. V was clipped by 7 bases and J by 0 bases, with 10 bases between them. CDR3 length: 14 residues. CDR3 protein: CASNGGLSYNEQFF. The CDR3 nucleotides are TGTGCCAGCAATGGCGGACTCTCCTACAATGAGCAGTTCTTC.

This clonotype came up a few times. This chain uses TRBV7-6 with TRBJ1-5; a possible D gene is TRBD1 (6 bases). V dropped 5 bases and J dropped 3 bases, with 11 bases sitting between them. CDR3 length equals 14 residues. Germline CDR1 and CDR2: SGHVS and FNYEAQ. CDR3 protein: CASSAGQNNQPQHF. The CDR3 coding sequence is TGTGCCAGCAGCGCCGGACAGAACAATCAGCCCCAGCATTTT.

This clonotype was seen many times. The chain's CDR3 is CASSLEAAETQYF. The CDR3 DNA follows: TGTGCCAGCAGCTTAGAGGCCGCGGAGACCCAGTACTTC. The chain recombines TRBV7-9 with TRBJ2-5; D remains ambiguous. Trimming removed 1 base at V and 5 bases at J, with 8 bases between. The CDR3 has 13 amino acids. The germline V gene encodes CDR1 SEHNR and CDR2 FQNEAQ (reference sequence).

This clonotype came up a few times. The gene calls are TRBV7-2 and TRBJ1-2, with D uncertain. V shed 5 bases and J shed 2 bases, with 18 bases lying between them. Germline loops: CDR1 SGHTA, CDR2 FQGNSA. This CDR3 comprises 16 residues. The CDR3 is CASSLGGSRSNYGYTF. Here the CDR3 DNA reads TGTGCCAGCAGCCTTGGAGGTAGCAGATCGAACTATGGCTACACCTTC.

This chain uses TRBV24-1 with TRBJ2-1, with D possibly being TRBD2 (5 bases). V shed 0 bases and J shed 9 bases, with 11 bases lying between them. The CDR3 loop spans 14 amino acids. CDR1 is KGHDR and CDR2 is SFDVKD in the germline V gene. In nucleotides, the CDR3 is TGTGCCACCAGTGATTTGTATGCAGGAGGTGAGCAGTTCTTC. Protein product: CATSDLYAGGEQFF.

This clonotype was recorded at least ten times. This CDR3 reads CASSFGAPGNEQFF. The CDR3, as DNA: TGTGCCAGCAGCTTTGGGGCTCCGGGGAATGAGCAGTTCTTC. The chain combines TRBV7-9 with TRBJ2-1, with D perhaps given as TRBD1 or TRBD2 (5 bases each). CDR3 length: 14 amino acids. Germline V gives CDR1 SEHNR, CDR2 FQNEAQ (reference sequence). Trimming took off 3 bases at V and 7 bases at J, with 13 bases between the two ends. The entire variable domain, with the rest obtained from reference TRBV7-9 and TRBJ2-1, is as follows: DTGVSQNPRHKITKRGQNVTFRCDPISEHNRLYWYRQTLGQGPEFLTYFQNEAQLEKSRLLSDRFSAERPKGSFSTLEIQRTEQGDSAMYLCASSFGAPGNEQFFGPGTRLTVL.

This clonotype has a count of ten or more. The rearrangement links TRBV20-1 to TRBJ2-7, with D perhaps being TRBD1 or TRBD2 (5 bases each). Germline CDR1 reads DFQATT; CDR2 reads SNEGSKA (reference sequence). V dropped 0 bases and J dropped 10 bases, with 13 bases sitting between them. There are 12 residues in the CDR3. The CDR3 here is CSAREGPGRQYF. DNA of the CDR3: TGCAGTGCTAGAGAGGGACCCGGAAGACAGTACTTC.

The rearrangement joins TRBV6-1 to TRBJ2-1; 12 nucleotides match TRBD1. Germline CDR1 MNHNS, CDR2 SASEGT. The CDR3 runs to 18 residues. J was trimmed by 2 bases and V by 3 bases; bases with no gene match: 8. The CDR3 DNA is TGTGCCAGCAGTGAGATGGGACAGGGGGCTATCGCCTACAATGAGCAGTTCTTC. Its protein product is CASSEMGQGAIAYNEQFF.

The chain carries TRBV12-3 or TRBV12-4 and TRBJ1-2; D gene uncertain. V dropped 8 bases and J dropped 7 bases, with 14 bases sitting between them. The length of the CDR3 is 12 residues. For the CDR3, the DNA is TGTGCCAGCGGCGGCGGGTTGCGTGGCTACACCTTC. Its protein is CASGGGLRGYTF.

The chain recombines TRBV20-1 with TRBJ2-7; D is uncertain. V was shortened by 6 bases and J by 0 bases, with 18 bases between the two germline ends. Germline-derived CDR1 and CDR2 are DFQATT and SNEGSKA (reference sequence). The CDR3 contains 15 residues. CDR3 DNA: TGCAGTGCCGACCCCGGCTCTGTAAACTCCTACGAGCAGTACTTC. Encoded protein: CSADPGSVNSYEQYF.

This clonotype was seen a handful of times. The chain uses TRBV4-3 and TRBJ2-7; no clear D gene. V lost 0 bases to trimming and J lost 3 bases, with 9 bases between them. Germline lookup yields CDR1 LGHNA and CDR2 YSLEER. The CDR3 runs to 14 residues. The CDR3 protein is CASSQDPRNYEQYF. For the CDR3, the DNA is TGCGCCAGCAGCCAAGATCCCCGCAACTACGAGCAGTACTTC.

CDR3 DNA sequence: TGTGCCAGCAACTACAACTATGGCTACACCTTC. Amino acids: CASNYNYGYTF. The chain joins TRBV28 to TRBJ1-2; D is uncertain. CDR3 size: 11 residues. Germline CDR1 and CDR2: MDHEN and SYDVKM. V lost 7 bases and J lost 2, with 5 bases in between.

The table lists this clonotype with many counts. The chain recombines TRBV10-3 with TRBJ2-5; 13 nucleotides line up with TRBD2. This CDR3 is 14 amino acids long. V trimming: 6 bases; J trimming: 3 bases; junction bases outside the gene matches: 1. Germline values: CDR1 ENHRY, CDR2 SYGVKD. Written as DNA, the CDR3 is TGTGCCATCAGGGGGACTAGCGGGGAAGAGACCCAGTACTTC. Protein product: CAIRGTSGEETQYF.

In its sample, this clonotype was seen a few times. This sequence joins TRBV12-3 or TRBV12-4 and TRBJ2-3, with a weak D call TRBD1 (5 bases). The CDR3 has 14 amino acids. Trimming removed 2 bases at V and 1 base at J, with 7 bases between. The CDR3 loop reads CASSLPRGTDTQYF. The CDR3 region has the DNA TGTGCCAGCAGTTTACCCAGGGGCACAGATACGCAGTATTTT.

J is TRBJ2-3 and V is TRBV28; D gene ambiguous. CDR1 MDHEN and CDR2 SYDVKM come from the germline V gene. This CDR3 region has 12 residues. Trimming took off 4 bases at V and 6 bases at J, with 8 bases between the two ends. CDR3 amino acids: CASSSRPDTQYF. CDR3 nucleotides: TGTGCCAGCAGTTCCCGACCTGATACGCAGTATTTT. Filled out from reference TRBV28 and TRBJ2-3, the complete variable domain reads DVKVTQSSRYLVKRTGEKVFLECVQDMDHENMFWYRQDPGLGLRLIYFSYDVKMKEKGDIPEGYSVSREKKERFSLILESASTNQTSMYLCASSSRPDTQYFGPGTRLTVL.

In its sample, this clonotype was seen a few times. The chain joins TRBV28 to TRBJ2-7; no firm D call. V was trimmed by 4 bases and J by 6 bases, leaving 10 bases between them. This CDR3 has 12 residues. Germline CDR1 is MDHEN and CDR2 is SYDVKM. This CDR3 is CASSSWSAEQYF. CDR3 in DNA: TGTGCCAGCAGTTCCTGGTCCGCCGAGCAGTACTTC.

A note on this clonotype: A read error may explain this, as a much larger clone is one base away. The chain links TRBV25-1 to TRBJ2-1, with 7 nucleotides matching TRBD2. The CDR3 contains 14 residues. Germline CDR1 is MGHDK and CDR2 is SYGVNS. Here the CDR3 reads CVSTGTGGPNEQFF. Here the CDR3 DNA reads TGTGTCAGCACGGGGACGGGAGGTCCCAATGAGCAGTTCTTC.

This clonotype appeared many times. V usage is TRBV28 and J usage is TRBJ2-1; the D gene is possibly TRBD2 (6 bases). Trimming took off 2 bases at V and 13 bases at J, with 12 bases between the two ends. The CDR3 is 12 amino acids. Looked up from germline, CDR1 is MDHEN and CDR2 is SYDVKM. CDR3 nucleotide sequence: TGTGCCAGCAGTTTAAGGCGGGGTTCCCAGTTCTTC. Translated: CASSLRRGSQFF.

In its sample, this clonotype was seen many times. An end of the junction differs from the germline gene, which may be a read error. CDR3 coding DNA: TGTGCCAGCAGTTTGACTCAGGGCGGAATCAACTTC. It encodes CASSLTQGGINF. This chain uses TRBV28 with TRBJ2-7; a weak D match, TRBD1 (5 bases). This CDR3 contains 12 residues. Germline V gene data show CDR1 as MDHEN and CDR2 as SYDVKM.

Many counts were recorded for this clonotype. The CDR3 here is CASSQKRSGPILQETQYF. CDR3 coding DNA: TGTGCCAGCAGCCAAAAGAGGAGCGGCCCAATACTCCAAGAGACCCAGTACTTC. The chain employs TRBV4-2 and TRBJ2-5, with D possibly TRBD2 on 5 matching bases. The CDR3 consists of 18 residues. V dropped 2 bases and J dropped 1 base, with 20 bases sitting between them. In germline, CDR1 is LGHNA, CDR2 YNFKEQ.